This paragraph covers one TCR beta chain sequence. This clone's antigen is unknown. Base qualities are not recorded, but no much larger clone differs from it by a single base. Library generation was performed with 5' RACE. This sample was sequenced with an Illumina HiSeq 2500. A second PCR of about 7 to 12 cycles was run with a J-beta primer mix and a sample-barcoded 5' primer. A template-switch 5' adaptor carrying 12 random nucleotides introduced a unique molecular identifier onto each TCR beta cDNA molecule. Each sample yielded at least 3 million CDR3-containing paired-end reads. First-strand cDNA was synthesized from all RNA with the Mint cDNA synthesis kit, primed by a TRBC-specific oligonucleotide. After uracil-DNA glycosylase treatment, a first 18-cycle PCR used universal primers M1SS and BC2_uni_R on all cDNA. Regarding the original processing steps: For normalization, 1 million high-quality reads, each with a distinct molecular identifier, were randomly selected from each sample. Instead of being binned into consensus sequences, reads that shared molecular identifiers were thrown out. CDR3 identification, clonotype clustering and error correction used MiTCR with a Q25 quality threshold and the strictest error-elimination algorithm. A nonparametric unseen species model using Euler transformation provided a lower-bound estimate of total TCR beta diversity. TCRdb's own reprocessing of the public reads used fastp at Q25 and MiXCR and kept productive beta chains. Every entry covers one CDR3 protein and lists the most common genes and DNA from its rows. These V and J calls are TCRdb output, not the study's own analysis. The sample contains 1,500,000 or so distinct CDR3 sequences, 59% of them found a single time. The ten most abundant clones make up over 6.5% of the sample.

These data originate in a study of blood T cells in healthy people across ages (dated by TCRdb to between 2015 and 2016). About the study as a whole: In model experiments, roughly one uniquely barcoded TCR beta cDNA molecule per two T cells was captured by template switching. Four age groups were formed from the donors: young (average roughly 15 years), middle-aged (around 41), aged (over 55) and long-lived (about 75). The study measured age-related changes in TCR beta repertoire diversity using deep sequencing normalized with unique cDNA molecular identifiers. To avoid experimental bias, donors of different ages were distributed randomly across sequencing lanes. Two additional independent replicas of 1 million unique cDNA reads from the same blood draw were analyzed for two donors (one aged 18 to 29 and one aged 80 or older).

Systemically healthy Caucasian individuals from Russia, approximately 39 in total and aged roughly 6 to 100 years, were included as donors. Each donor gave approximately 9.3 milliliters of peripheral blood, collected into EDTA-treated Vacutainer tubes. PBMCs were isolated by Ficoll-Paque density-gradient centrifugation, with at least 6.5 million obtained per sample. Trizol reagent was used to extract total RNA from the PBMCs, yielding at least 5.5 micrograms per sample. The percentages of naive CD45RAhigh/CD27high T cells were determined by flow cytometry on a PBMC aliquot from every donor. The investigation overall reported the following: Since profiling was done on bulk unsorted PBMCs, naive and antigen-experienced compartments could not be conclusively compared. Compared with the aged group, more naive CD4+ T cells, fewer expanded clones and increased TCR diversity were shown by the long-lived group, suggesting age selection. Observed TCR beta diversity correlated strongly with the percentage of naive T cells measured by flow cytometry. Observed TCR beta diversity per million T cells fell roughly linearly with age, and a significant reduction was already apparent by age roughly 40. The CMV infection status of donors was not known, potentially confounding age-related changes in expanded clonotypes. Total diversity estimates from one million sequenced T cells were considered lower bounds and underestimates.

CDR1 MNHNY and CDR2 SVGAGI were looked up in the germline V gene (reference sequence). After removal of 5 bases from V and 5 bases from J, the junction retains 13 bases not matched to a gene. The CDR3 measures 17 amino acids from cysteine to phenylalanine. Just CDR3 DNA is preserved here, 51 bases in frame from base 1. This TCR derives from a man between 18 and 29 years old in good health. The sequence links TRBV6-6 to TRBJ2-1, and 9 junction bases match TRBD1. The source material was blood. This receptor has the CDR3 CASSRAPPGQGHNEQFF. The DNA is TGTGCCAGCAGTAGGGCCCCACCGGGACAGGGACACAATGAGCAGTTCTTC.